These T cell receptor beta chains were read from a single sample in a study of control samples from healthy donors and cancer patients. Measured with immunoSEQ multiplex PCR; TCRdb has only the in-frame clones, and not every one. This table holds over 200,000 clones, roughly four fifths found once. The sample comprised PBMCs. The receptors originated from an older woman with lung cancer. Both conserved end residues are part of each CDR3. The D gene is left open where the match is weak. Size is stated for part of the rows, as once, few or many counts, or as a class when the clone is expanded.

j_gene: TRBJ2-7
d_gene: -
v_gene: TRBV5-1
abundance: -
CDR3aa: CASSLGDGYEQYF
CDR3nt: TGCGCCAGCAGCTTGGGGGACGGCTACGAGCAGTACTTC

j_gene: TRBJ1-1
d_gene: -
v_gene: TRBV7-9
abundance: -
CDR3aa: CASSLESGRVTEAFF
CDR3nt: TGTGCCAGCAGCTTAGAGAGCGGTAGGGTAACTGAAGCTTTCTTT

j_gene: TRBJ1-2
d_gene: -
v_gene: TRBV6-1
abundance: -
CDR3aa: CASSERLAYGYTF
CDR3nt: TGTGCCAGCAGTGAAAGACTGGCCTATGGCTACACCTTC

j_gene: TRBJ1-2
d_gene: -
v_gene: TRBV5-5
abundance: -
CDR3aa: CASSLSATEIYGYTF
CDR3nt: TGTGCCAGCAGCCTTTCCGCGACAGAGATCTATGGCTACACCTTC

j_gene: TRBJ2-3
d_gene: -
v_gene: TRBV28
abundance: -
CDR3aa: CASITRNSRADTQYF
CDR3nt: TGTGCCAGCATCACTCGAAATAGCAGGGCAGATACGCAGTATTTT

j_gene: TRBJ1-2
d_gene: TRBD1
v_gene: TRBV10-3
abundance: -
CDR3aa: CANADRGDYGYTF
CDR3nt: TGTGCCAACGCGGACAGGGGAGACTATGGCTACACCTTC

j_gene: TRBJ2-3
d_gene: TRBD1
v_gene: TRBV9
abundance: -
CDR3aa: CASSVGQFTDTQYF
CDR3nt: TGTGCCAGCAGCGTGGGACAGTTCACAGATACGCAGTATTTT

j_gene: TRBJ2-5
d_gene: -
v_gene: TRBV4-1
abundance: -
CDR3aa: CASSQRPAAYQETQYF
CDR3nt: TGCGCCAGCAGCCAACGCCCAGCGGCGTACCAAGAGACCCAGTACTTC

j_gene: TRBJ2-1
d_gene: -
v_gene: TRBV5-1
abundance: few
CDR3aa: CASSRDTYNEQFF
CDR3nt: TGCGCCAGCAGCCGGGACACCTACAATGAGCAGTTCTTC

j_gene: TRBJ1-4
d_gene: TRBD1
v_gene: TRBV5-5
abundance: once
CDR3aa: CASSLVGKGANEKLFF
CDR3nt: TGTGCCAGCAGCTTGGTGGGAAAGGGGGCGAATGAAAAACTGTTTTTT

j_gene: TRBJ1-5
d_gene: -
v_gene: TRBV19
abundance: few
CDR3aa: CASSIDMDQPQHF
CDR3nt: TGTGCCAGTAGTATAGACATGGATCAGCCCCAGCATTTT

j_gene: TRBJ1-2
d_gene: -
v_gene: TRBV19
abundance: few
CDR3aa: CASSSRPLLNYGYTF
CDR3nt: TGTGCCAGTAGTTCAAGACCGCTGCTTAACTATGGCTACACCTTC

j_gene: TRBJ2-7
d_gene: -
v_gene: TRBV5-1
abundance: -
CDR3aa: CATQTVAGTYEQYF
CDR3nt: TGCGCCACCCAGACCGTGGCAGGGACCTACGAGCAGTACTTC

j_gene: TRBJ2-1
d_gene: -
v_gene: TRBV5-4
abundance: -
CDR3aa: CASSLGGAWSYNEQFF
CDR3nt: TGTGCCAGCAGCTTGGGGGGGGCTTGGTCCTACAATGAGCAGTTCTTC

j_gene: TRBJ1-1
d_gene: -
v_gene: TRBV11-2
abundance: -
CDR3aa: CASSPLVATEAFF
CDR3nt: TGTGCCAGCAGCCCATTAGTCGCCACTGAAGCTTTCTTT

j_gene: TRBJ2-1
d_gene: -
v_gene: TRBV5-1
abundance: -
CDR3aa: CASSSTGASYNEQFF
CDR3nt: TGCGCCAGCAGCTCGACAGGAGCCTCCTACAATGAGCAGTTCTTC

j_gene: TRBJ1-1
d_gene: -
v_gene: TRBV11-2
abundance: -
CDR3aa: CASSLEQGSEAFF
CDR3nt: TGTGCCAGCAGCTTAGAACAGGGATCTGAAGCTTTCTTT

j_gene: TRBJ1-1
d_gene: -
v_gene: TRBV7-9
abundance: -
CDR3aa: CASSSSGTGSEAFF
CDR3nt: TGTGCCAGCAGCTCCAGCGGTACGGGTTCTGAAGCTTTCTTT

j_gene: TRBJ1-1
d_gene: TRBD1
v_gene: TRBV5-1
abundance: -
CDR3aa: CASSLKDRGLTEAFF
CDR3nt: TGCGCCAGCAGCTTAAAAGACAGGGGGCTGACCGAAGCTTTCTTT

j_gene: TRBJ2-1
d_gene: -
v_gene: TRBV28
abundance: -
CDR3aa: CASLGGVSSYNEQFF
CDR3nt: TGTGCCAGCTTAGGCGGGGTTAGCTCCTACAATGAGCAGTTCTTC

j_gene: TRBJ1-2
d_gene: -
v_gene: TRBV7-6
abundance: -
CDR3aa: CASSLEGNRANYGYTF
CDR3nt: TGTGCCAGCAGCTTAGAAGGGAACAGGGCTAACTATGGCTACACCTTC

j_gene: TRBJ2-6
d_gene: -
v_gene: TRBV3-1/TRBV3-2
abundance: -
CDR3aa: CASSSRQANVLTF
CDR3nt: TGTGCCAGCAGCTCTAGACAGGCCAACGTCCTGACTTTC

j_gene: TRBJ1-2
d_gene: -
v_gene: TRBV30
abundance: once
CDR3aa: CAWSVTLPGYTF
CDR3nt: TGTGCCTGGAGTGTCACCCTCCCTGGCTACACCTTC

j_gene: TRBJ2-7
d_gene: -
v_gene: TRBV9
abundance: -
CDR3aa: CASSGGTNKGEQYF
CDR3nt: TGTGCCAGCAGCGGTGGGACGAATAAGGGCGAGCAGTACTTC

j_gene: TRBJ1-1
d_gene: -
v_gene: TRBV7-2
abundance: -
CDR3aa: CASSLGIRAEAFF
CDR3nt: TGTGCCAGCAGCTTAGGAATACGGGCTGAAGCTTTCTTT

j_gene: TRBJ1-6
d_gene: -
v_gene: TRBV27
abundance: -
CDR3aa: CASSPWTGEPLHF
CDR3nt: TGTGCCAGCAGTCCCTGGACCGGGGAGCCCCTCCACTTT

j_gene: TRBJ1-1
d_gene: -
v_gene: TRBV19
abundance: -
CDR3aa: CASLRGANTEAFF
CDR3nt: TGTGCCAGTCTGAGGGGCGCGAACACTGAAGCTTTCTTT

j_gene: TRBJ2-2
d_gene: TRBD1
v_gene: TRBV10-3
abundance: -
CDR3aa: CAISPGQGNTGELFF
CDR3nt: TGTGCCATCAGCCCGGGACAGGGGAACACCGGGGAGCTGTTTTTT

j_gene: TRBJ1-5
d_gene: -
v_gene: TRBV5-1
abundance: -
CDR3aa: CASSLGQGPAGEPQHF
CDR3nt: TGCGCCAGCAGCTTGGGGCAGGGCCCCGCCGGAGAGCCCCAGCATTTT

j_gene: TRBJ2-5
d_gene: -
v_gene: TRBV11-3
abundance: once
CDR3aa: CASSLGGQETQYF
CDR3nt: TGTGCCAGCAGCTTAGGGGGACAAGAGACCCAGTACTTC

j_gene: TRBJ1-1
d_gene: -
v_gene: TRBV6-2/TRBV6-3
abundance: -
CDR3aa: CASSYDTYTEAFF
CDR3nt: TGTGCCAGCAGTTACGATACCTACACTGAAGCTTTCTTT

j_gene: TRBJ2-2
d_gene: -
v_gene: TRBV2
abundance: -
CDR3aa: CASSPDTGELFF
CDR3nt: TGTGCCAGCAGTCCAGACACCGGGGAGCTGTTTTTT

j_gene: TRBJ2-5
d_gene: -
v_gene: TRBV10-2
abundance: -
CDR3aa: CASGDLQETQYF
CDR3nt: TGCGCCAGCGGGGATCTTCAAGAGACCCAGTACTTC

j_gene: TRBJ2-1
d_gene: -
v_gene: TRBV5-1
abundance: once
CDR3aa: CASRVTYRGNEQFF
CDR3nt: TGCGCCAGCAGAGTTACCTACCGGGGTAATGAGCAGTTCTTC

j_gene: TRBJ2-2
d_gene: TRBD1
v_gene: TRBV5-1
abundance: -
CDR3aa: CASSYRQGRGGELFF
CDR3nt: TGCGCCAGCAGCTACAGACAGGGGAGAGGCGGGGAGCTGTTTTTT

j_gene: TRBJ2-7
d_gene: -
v_gene: TRBV11-2
abundance: -
CDR3aa: CATESQGGGSYEQYF
CDR3nt: TGTGCCACCGAGTCCCAAGGAGGGGGGTCCTACGAGCAGTACTTC

j_gene: TRBJ2-5
d_gene: TRBD2
v_gene: TRBV7-9
abundance: -
CDR3aa: CASSPLGAGVQETQYF
CDR3nt: TGTGCCAGCAGCCCATTAGGAGCGGGGGTCCAAGAGACCCAGTACTTC

j_gene: TRBJ1-4
d_gene: -
v_gene: TRBV15
abundance: -
CDR3aa: CATSRGILGALGEKLFF
CDR3nt: TGTGCCACCAGCAGAGGGATCCTAGGGGCTCTGGGGGAAAAACTGTTTTTT

j_gene: TRBJ2-2
d_gene: -
v_gene: TRBV5-1
abundance: -
CDR3aa: CASSLIPTGELFF
CDR3nt: TGCGCCAGCAGCCTGATACCCACCGGGGAGCTGTTTTTT

j_gene: TRBJ2-1
d_gene: -
v_gene: TRBV28
abundance: -
CDR3aa: CASRTLVGVENEQFF
CDR3nt: TGTGCCAGCAGAACCTTAGTGGGAGTAGAGAATGAGCAGTTCTTC

j_gene: TRBJ1-3
d_gene: -
v_gene: TRBV11-2
abundance: -
CDR3aa: CASSLRLWRGRNTGNTIYF
CDR3nt: TGTGCCAGCAGCTTAAGGCTCTGGCGGGGGAGAAATACTGGAAACACCATATATTTT

j_gene: TRBJ2-1
d_gene: -
v_gene: TRBV18
abundance: -
CDR3aa: CASSPPSIGTAGYNEQFF
CDR3nt: TGTGCCAGCTCACCACCATCTATCGGGACGGCCGGCTACAATGAGCAGTTCTTC

j_gene: TRBJ1-3
d_gene: -
v_gene: TRBV5-1
abundance: once
CDR3aa: CASSPLGGNTIYF
CDR3nt: TGCGCCAGCAGCCCCTTGGGGGGAAACACCATATATTTT

j_gene: TRBJ1-5
d_gene: -
v_gene: TRBV7-2
abundance: -
CDR3aa: CASSLVWGGGQPQHF
CDR3nt: TGTGCCAGCAGCTTAGTGTGGGGGGGCGGCCAGCCCCAGCATTTT

j_gene: TRBJ2-1
d_gene: -
v_gene: TRBV3-1/TRBV3-2
abundance: -
CDR3aa: CASSQRRANEQFF
CDR3nt: TGTGCCAGCAGCCAGCGAAGGGCAAATGAGCAGTTCTTC

j_gene: TRBJ1-1
d_gene: TRBD1
v_gene: TRBV19
abundance: once
CDR3aa: CASSKQGGNTEAFF
CDR3nt: TGTGCCAGTAGCAAACAGGGGGGGAACACTGAAGCTTTCTTT

j_gene: TRBJ2-5
d_gene: -
v_gene: TRBV7-9
abundance: few
CDR3aa: CASSFPGRQETQYF
CDR3nt: TGTGCCAGCAGCTTCCCGGGACGGCAAGAGACCCAGTACTTC

j_gene: TRBJ1-1
d_gene: -
v_gene: TRBV19
abundance: once
CDR3aa: CASSIRGLRNTEAFF
CDR3nt: TGTGCCAGTAGTATACGGGGCTTACGGAACACTGAAGCTTTCTTT

j_gene: TRBJ2-6
d_gene: -
v_gene: TRBV30
abundance: -
CDR3aa: CAWSVGGSGANVLTF
CDR3nt: TGTGCCTGGAGTGTAGGGGGGAGTGGGGCCAACGTCCTGACTTTC

j_gene: TRBJ2-7
d_gene: TRBD1
v_gene: TRBV6-5
abundance: -
CDR3aa: CASSYRQGDEQYF
CDR3nt: TGTGCCAGCAGTTACCGACAGGGCGACGAGCAGTACTTC

j_gene: TRBJ2-7
d_gene: TRBD2
v_gene: TRBV19
abundance: -
CDR3aa: CASSPGTSAYEQYF
CDR3nt: TGTGCCAGTAGCCCAGGGACTAGCGCCTACGAGCAGTACTTC

j_gene: TRBJ1-1
d_gene: -
v_gene: TRBV6-5
abundance: -
CDR3aa: CASTITGTIYTEAFF
CDR3nt: TGTGCCAGCACCATAACCGGGACTATATACACTGAAGCTTTCTTT

j_gene: TRBJ1-6
d_gene: -
v_gene: TRBV14
abundance: -
CDR3aa: CASSQAGRLNSPLHF
CDR3nt: TGTGCCAGCAGCCAAGCTGGGCGGCTGAATTCACCCCTCCACTTT

j_gene: TRBJ1-2
d_gene: TRBD1
v_gene: TRBV7-2
abundance: -
CDR3aa: CASSPPPGQGNYGYTF
CDR3nt: TGTGCCAGCAGCCCCCCCCCGGGACAGGGTAACTATGGCTACACCTTC

j_gene: TRBJ2-7
d_gene: TRBD2
v_gene: TRBV7-7
abundance: -
CDR3aa: CASSLAWTSPYEQYF
CDR3nt: TGTGCCAGCAGCTTAGCTTGGACTAGTCCCTACGAGCAGTACTTC